The sequence of this T cell receptor beta chain was determined in a study of T cells after yellow fever vaccination. Across the study: SMART-Seq v4 Ultra Low Input handled preparation of low-cell-number fractions. Study findings and constraints: Clonotypes appearing in both CD4 and CD8 compartments existed, and their share was small.

Turning to this clonotype: Its antigen is unidentified.

The 5'RACE template-switching step produced TCR cDNA and added a universal primer site and UMIs. A single record per CDR3 protein comes from TCRdb applying MiXCR to the 5' RACE reads. The data hold just under 600,000 distinct CDR3 sequences, with 13% observed a single time. This CDR3 is 15 amino acids long. The germline V and J ends were trimmed by 2 bases and 7 bases, with 14 bases remaining between them. CDR1 and CDR2 from the germline V gene are SGHTA and FQGNSA. The V gene is TRBV7-2, the J gene TRBJ2-2; D might be TRBD2 (5 bases). This sample comprised PBMCs, obtained on the day of the yellow fever booster vaccination. The source of this sequence is a man aged 25 to 40 who received the YFV17D yellow fever vaccine. CDR3 in DNA: TGTGCCAGCAGCTTAAAAATCGGACTCGGCGGGGAGCTGTTTTTT. Translation: CASSLKIGLGGELFF.